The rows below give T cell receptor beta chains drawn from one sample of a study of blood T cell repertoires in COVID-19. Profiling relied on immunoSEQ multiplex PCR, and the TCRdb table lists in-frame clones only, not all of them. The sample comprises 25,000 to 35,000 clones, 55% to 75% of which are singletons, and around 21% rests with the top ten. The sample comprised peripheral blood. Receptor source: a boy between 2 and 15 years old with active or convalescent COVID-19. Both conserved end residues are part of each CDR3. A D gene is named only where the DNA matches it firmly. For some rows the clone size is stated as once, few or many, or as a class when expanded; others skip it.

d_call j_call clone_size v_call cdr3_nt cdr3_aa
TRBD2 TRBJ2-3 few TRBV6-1 TGTGCCAGCAGTGTCGGAGCGGGAGGCGTCACAGATACGCAGTATTTT CASSVGAGGVTDTQYF
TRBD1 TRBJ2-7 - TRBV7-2 TGTGCCAGCAGCTTTAGACAGGGGTACGAGCAGTACTTC CASSFRQGYEQYF
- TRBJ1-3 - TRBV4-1 TGCGCCAGCAGCCAAGATCGGTCTGGAAACACCATATATTTT CASSQDRSGNTIYF
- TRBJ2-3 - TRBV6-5 TGTGCCACTCAGAGGAGACTTGAGGATACGCAGTATTTT CATQRRLEDTQYF
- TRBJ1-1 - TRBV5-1 TGCGCCAGCAGCTTGGCGGGGGGCGGCACTGAAGCTTTCTTT CASSLAGGGTEAFF
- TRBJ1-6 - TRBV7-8 TGTGCCAGCAGCTTAGGGCTAGGTCAGGGGCCTCTCTCCTATAATTCACCCCTCCACTTT CASSLGLGQGPLSYNSPLHF
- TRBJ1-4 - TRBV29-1 TGCAGCGTCGAAACTGGGGGGGAAAAACTGTTTTTT CSVETGGEKLFF
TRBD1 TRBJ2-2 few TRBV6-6 TGTGCCAGCAGTGGGGGACAGGGAAGACGGGAGCTGTTTTTT CASSGGQGRRELFF
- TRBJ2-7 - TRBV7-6 TGTGCCAGCAGCTTAGGCCCAGGAATAGCCTACGAGCAGTACTTC CASSLGPGIAYEQYF
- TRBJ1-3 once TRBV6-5 TGTGCCAGCAGGCGAGGACAGCTCTCTGGAAACACCATATATTTT CASRRGQLSGNTIYF
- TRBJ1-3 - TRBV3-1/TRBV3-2 TGTGCCAGCAGCCGGGGGGAGGCCACCATATATTTT CASSRGEATIYF
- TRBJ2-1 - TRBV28 TGTGCCAGCAGGCCAACAGGGTACAATGAGCAGTTCTTC CASRPTGYNEQFF
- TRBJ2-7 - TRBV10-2 TGCGCCAGCAGTGAGGGCCTCAGGGCGGGAGAGCAGTACTTC CASSEGLRAGEQYF
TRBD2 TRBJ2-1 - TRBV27 TGTGCCAGCAGTTATAGCGGGAGGGGTACCAATGAGCAGTTCTTC CASSYSGRGTNEQFF
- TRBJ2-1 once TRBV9 TGTGCCAGCAGCGTAGAACAGAACAATGAGCAGTTCTTC CASSVEQNNEQFF
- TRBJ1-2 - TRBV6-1 TGTGCCAGCAGTGAAGAAACAGGCCAAGGGTATGGCTACACCTTC CASSEETGQGYGYTF
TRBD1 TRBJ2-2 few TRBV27 TGTGCCAGCAGTCTCGAACCTCCCCGGGACAGCGTTAACACCGGGGAGCTGTTTTTT CASSLEPPRDSVNTGELFF
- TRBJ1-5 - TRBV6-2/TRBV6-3 TGTGCCAGCAGTTACTTGGGCAGGACACAGCCCCAGCATTTT CASSYLGRTQPQHF
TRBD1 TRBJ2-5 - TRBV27 TGTGCCAGCAGTCACCAGGGGGCGGCCCAAGAGACCCAGTACTTC CASSHQGAAQETQYF
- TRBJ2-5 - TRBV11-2 TGTGCCAGCAGCCCCCTCTATGAGACCCAGTACTTC CASSPLYETQYF
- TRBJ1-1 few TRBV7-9 TGTGCCAGCAGCTTAGTACAACGGGGTACTGAAGCTTTCTTT CASSLVQRGTEAFF
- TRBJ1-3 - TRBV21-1 TGTGCCAGCAGCAAAGCTATCGGTCCGGGCTCTGGAAACACCATATATTTT CASSKAIGPGSGNTIYF
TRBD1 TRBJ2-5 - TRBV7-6 TGTGCCAGCAGCGGACGCTCCGGGACAGGGGGGGGAGAGACCCAGTACTTC CASSGRSGTGGGETQYF
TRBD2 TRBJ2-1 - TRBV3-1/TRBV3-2 TGTGCCAGCAGCCACTGGGGGCGGGGGGCGTACAATGAGCAGTTCTTC CASSHWGRGAYNEQFF
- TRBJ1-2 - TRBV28 TGTGCCAGCAGTCCCCTAATGAGTAGCTACACCTTC CASSPLMSSYTF
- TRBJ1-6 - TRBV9 TGTGCCAGCAGCGTAGGTGGGGCCCCATATAATTCACCCCTCCACTTT CASSVGGAPYNSPLHF
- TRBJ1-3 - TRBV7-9 TGTGCCAGCAGCTTGGGGCAGCCTTCAGGTGGAAACACCATATATTTT CASSLGQPSGGNTIYF
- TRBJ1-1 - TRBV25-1 TGTGCCAGCAGCCGCACAGGGAGGAACACTGAAGCTTTCTTT CASSRTGRNTEAFF
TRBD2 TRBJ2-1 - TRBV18 TGTGCCAGCTCACTTCTAGCGGGAGGGCCCAGAAGCTATGAGCAGTTCTTC CASSLLAGGPRSYEQFF
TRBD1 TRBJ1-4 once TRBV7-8 TGTGCCAGCAGCGGACGACAGGGGGCAAAGGATTTAGGTGAAAAACTGTTTTTT CASSGRQGAKDLGEKLFF
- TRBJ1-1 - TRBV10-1 TGCGCCAGCAGTGACTCAGGGTATGGGACTGAAGCTTTCTTT CASSDSGYGTEAFF
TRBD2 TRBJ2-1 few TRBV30 TGTGCCTGGAGTGTAGGTAGCGGGATCTACAATGAGCAGTTCTTC CAWSVGSGIYNEQFF
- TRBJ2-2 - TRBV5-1 TGCGCCAGCAGCTTGGCCGATGGAAGGACAGAAGACACCGGGGAGCTGTTTTTT CASSLADGRTEDTGELFF
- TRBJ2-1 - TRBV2 TGTGCCAGCACTAAAGAGTCCGTCGACATCCCAGTGAATGAGCAGTTCTTC CASTKESVDIPVNEQFF
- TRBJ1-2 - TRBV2 TGTGCCAGCAGTGAAACGGGGGTACACTATGGCTACACCTTC CASSETGVHYGYTF
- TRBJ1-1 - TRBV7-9 TGTGCCAGCAGGGGGGCGAACACCCAGCGAACCGGTCTGGACACTGAAGCTTTCTTT CASRGANTQRTGLDTEAFF
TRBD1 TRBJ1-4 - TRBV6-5 TGTGCCAGCAGTATCCCGGGACAGGGGGCAGAAAAACTGTTTTTT CASSIPGQGAEKLFF
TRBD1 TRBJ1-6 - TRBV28 TGTGCCAGCAGTTCCTACCGGGACAGGGGGCTTAATTCACCCCTCCACTTT CASSSYRDRGLNSPLHF
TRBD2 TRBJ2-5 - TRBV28 TGTGCCAGCAGTGCGGGTGGGACTACCCAAGAGACCCAGTACTTC CASSAGGTTQETQYF
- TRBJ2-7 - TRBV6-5 TGTGCCAGCAGTAACCGGGACACTGGGTACTTC CASSNRDTGYF
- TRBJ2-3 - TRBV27 TGTGCCAGCAGGGCAGGGAGGATCGGGACAGATACGCAGTATTTT CASRAGRIGTDTQYF
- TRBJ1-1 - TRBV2 TGTGCCAGCAGTGAGTTATCGGGCACTGAAGCTTTCTTT CASSELSGTEAFF
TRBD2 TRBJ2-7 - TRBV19 TGTGCCAGTAGTCCGGGACTAGCGGGAACGTTGGAGCAGTACTTC CASSPGLAGTLEQYF
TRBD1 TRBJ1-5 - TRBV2 TGTGCCAGCAGTGAGGACAGGGTTCAGCCCCAGCATTTT CASSEDRVQPQHF
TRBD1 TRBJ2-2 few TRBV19 TGTGCCAGCGCAGGGGGCGGGATCGGGGAGCTGTTTTTT CASAGGGIGELFF
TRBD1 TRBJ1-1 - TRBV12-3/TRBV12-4 TGTGCCAGCAGGCCGGGACAGGTCACTGAAGCTTTCTTT CASRPGQVTEAFF
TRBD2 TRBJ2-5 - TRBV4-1 TGCGCCAGCAGCCAAGGGGTGACTAGCGGGAGGGGGGAGACCCAGTACTTC CASSQGVTSGRGETQYF
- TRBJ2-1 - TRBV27 TGTGCCAGCAGTTTAGGGAGACAGGAGTTCTTC CASSLGRQEFF